The 29 T cell receptor beta chains below all came from one sample that was sequenced in a study of blood T cell repertoires in COVID-19. Assay: immunoSEQ multiplex PCR; the TCRdb copy retains only in-frame clones and omits some. The sample has roughly 340,000 clones; more than 70% are singletons. The sequenced sample consisted of peripheral blood. These receptor sequences come from a woman between 70 and 85 years old with COVID-19, enrolled during active disease.

The CDR3 coding sequence is TGTGCCAGCAGCTTAGTGTCCGGGAACACCGGGGAGCTGTTTTTT. Translation: CASSLVSGNTGELFF. V and J are TRBV7-9 and TRBJ2-2; D not resolved. Trimming cost V 1 base and J 1 base, with 7 bases left between them. Germline assignment: CDR1 SEHNR and CDR2 FQNEAQ (reference sequence). This CDR3 is 15 amino acids long.

The chain recombines TRBV6-2 or TRBV6-3 with TRBJ1-2; D ambiguous. This CDR3 is built from 13 residues. Germline V gene lookup returns CDR1 MNHEY and CDR2 SVGEGT. Trimming removed 4 bases from V and 4 bases from J, with 10 bases in between. This CDR3 is CASSSRGPYGYTF. DNA of the CDR3: TGTGCCAGCAGTTCAAGAGGGCCCTATGGCTACACCTTC.

The chain recombines TRBV3-1 (or the pseudogene TRBV3-2) with TRBJ2-3; D remains unclear. Germline V lookup: CDR1 LGHDT, CDR2 YNNKEL (reference sequence). CDR3 size: 14 residues. Trimming shortened V by 1 base and J by 6 bases, and 11 bases separated the two germline ends. The chain's CDR3 is CASSQGISVDTQYF. In nucleotides, the CDR3 is TGTGCCAGCAGCCAAGGAATTAGTGTGGATACGCAGTATTTT.

The chain recombines TRBV27 with TRBJ2-1, with 12 bases lining up with TRBD2. Germline CDR1 MNHEY, CDR2 SMNVEV (reference sequence). The CDR3 totals 15 residues. Trimming took 3 bases from V and 7 from J; bases not matched to a gene: 4. In DNA form, the CDR3 reads TGTGCCAGCAGTTTCCTAGCGGGGGGGCAGAATGAGCAGTTCTTC. Translating gives CASSFLAGGQNEQFF.

The chain couples TRBV7-2 to TRBJ2-7; no clear D gene. Trimming removed 9 bases from V and 4 bases from J, with 16 bases in between. The length of the CDR3 is 13 residues. The germline CDR1 and CDR2 sequences are SGHTA and FQGNSA. The CDR3 DNA follows: TGTGCCAGTGGAGATAGCTCCCTGTACGAGCAGTACTTC. This sequence encodes CASGDSSLYEQYF.

The chain uses TRBV7-9 and TRBJ2-3, with 9 bases aligning to TRBD1. Germline V CDR1 and CDR2: SEHNR, FQNEAQ (reference sequence). The CDR3 covers 15 residues. V gave up 7 bases and J gave up 4 bases; unmatched junction bases: 9. The CDR3 is CASTPGDREADTQYF. DNA of the CDR3: TGTGCCAGCACCCCTGGGGACAGGGAGGCAGATACGCAGTATTTT. The full variable domain, its missing parts supplied by reference TRBV7-9 and TRBJ2-3, is DTGVSQNPRHKITKRGQNVTFRCDPISEHNRLYWYRQTLGQGPEFLTYFQNEAQLEKSRLLSDRFSAERPKGSFSTLEIQRTEQGDSAMYLCASTPGDREADTQYFGPGTRLTVL.

This sequence joins TRBV10-2 and TRBJ2-5, with TRBD2 matching over 10 bases. Trimming removed 6 bases from V and 5 bases from J; junction bases left unmatched: 9. This CDR3 spans 15 amino acids. Germline V gene sequence: CDR1 WSHSY, CDR2 SAAADI. CDR3 nucleotides: TGCGCCAGCAGGAGCGGGGGGGCGATAGGGGAGACCCAGTACTTC. Residues: CASRSGGAIGETQYF.

The chain combines TRBV7-2 with TRBJ1-1, with TRBD1 matching over 9 bases. V lost 5 bases and J lost 3; bases outside the gene matches: 7. There are 15 residues in the CDR3. Germline loops: CDR1 SGHTA, CDR2 FQGNSA. The CDR3, as DNA: TGTGCCAGCAGCACCAACAGGGGGCGCGACACTGAAGCTTTCTTT. Translation gives CASSTNRGRDTEAFF.

The chain is built from TRBV11-3 and TRBJ2-7, with 11 bases identical to TRBD1. Germline CDR1 reads SGHNT; CDR2 reads YENEEA. The junction had 2 bases not matched to a gene; V was cut back by 4 bases and J by 6 bases. The CDR3 consists of 13 residues. CDR3 in DNA: TGTGCCAGCAGCTCCGGGACAGGGGGCGAGCAGTACTTC. Its translation is CASSSGTGGEQYF.

The J gene is TRBJ1-6, the V gene TRBV30, with 7 bases identical to TRBD1. Germline-derived CDR1 and CDR2 are GTSNPN and SVGIG (reference sequence). The V segment lost 3 bases and the J segment 7 bases; nucleotides outside the gene matches: 3. The CDR3 is 13 residues long. CDR3 sequence reads: CAWRGTVNSPLHF. In DNA form, the CDR3 reads TGTGCCTGGAGGGGGACAGTAAATTCACCCCTCCACTTT.

V usage is TRBV30 and J usage is TRBJ2-5; 10 bases are a match to TRBD2. CDR1 GTSNPN and CDR2 SVGIG come from the germline V gene (reference sequence). J gave up 5 bases and V 2 bases, and 14 bases lay outside the gene matches. The CDR3 sequence is 17 residues long. Here the CDR3 reads CAWSRASGGVIRETQYF. The CDR3 nucleotides read TGTGCCTGGAGTCGGGCTAGCGGGGGAGTTATTCGGGAGACCCAGTACTTC. The variable domain in full, completed from reference TRBV30 and TRBJ2-5, reads SQTIHQWPATLVQPVGSPLSLECTVEGTSNPNLYWYRQAAGRGLQLLFYSVGIGQISSEVPQNLSASRPQDRQFILSSKKLLLSDSGFYLCAWSRASGGVIRETQYFGPGTRLLVL.

The chain has TRBV4-1 and TRBJ2-7; a possible D gene is TRBD2 (6 bases). The germline CDR1 and CDR2 sequences are MGHRA and YSYEKL. Trimming cost V 3 bases and J 5 bases, with 20 bases left between them. The CDR3 has 16 amino acids. CDR3: CASSQTAGTSRHEQYF. CDR3 DNA sequence: TGCGCCAGCAGCCAGACGGCCGGGACTTCCCGCCACGAGCAGTACTTC.

This sequence joins TRBV29-1 and TRBJ2-7; a weak D match, TRBD1 (6 bases). Looked up from germline, CDR1 is SQVTM and CDR2 is ANQGSEA. The CDR3 has 13 amino acids. The ends were cut back, 6 bases at V and 2 bases at J, with 14 bases in the middle. The CDR3 DNA follows: TGCAGCGTCCACCCAGGGGCCCCCTACGAGCAGTACTTC. Translating it yields CSVHPGAPYEQYF.

This chain uses TRBV18 with TRBJ1-4; D call uncertain. V gave up 0 bases and J gave up 4 bases, with 6 bases separating them. Germline-derived CDR1 and CDR2 are KGHSH and LQKENI. The length of the CDR3 is 14 residues. CDR3 sequence: CASSPPGSNEKLFF. CDR3 bases: TGTGCCAGCTCACCACCAGGGAGTAATGAAAAACTGTTTTTT.

This chain uses TRBV19 with TRBJ1-2; D unclear. Trimming took 8 bases from V and 0 from J, leaving 13 bases between them. Germline V gives CDR1 LNHDA, CDR2 SQIVND (reference sequence). The CDR3 extends over 14 amino acids. The CDR3 reads CASAPHDSNYGYTF. CDR3 bases: TGTGCCAGTGCTCCCCATGACTCTAACTATGGCTACACCTTC. The variable domain in full, with the rest retrieved from reference TRBV19 and TRBJ1-2, is DGGITQSPKYLFRKEGQNVTLSCEQNLNHDAMYWYRQDPGQGLRLIYYSQIVNDFQKGDIAEGYSVSREKKESFPLTVTSAQKNPTAFYLCASAPHDSNYGYTFGSGTRLTVV.

Comment on this clone: Other DNA variants within this sample encode the same CDR3. The chain couples TRBV6-5 to TRBJ1-1; D gene uncertain. V lost 0 bases and J lost 5, with 7 bases in between. In germline, CDR1 is MNHEY, CDR2 SVGAGI. The length of the CDR3 is 13 residues. CDR3 region: CASSYSRETEAFF. CDR3 DNA sequence: TGTGCCAGCAGTTACTCCCGGGAGACTGAAGCTTTCTTT.

This chain joins TRBV7-2 and TRBJ1-1; D uncertain. CDR1 and CDR2 from the germline V gene are SGHTA and FQGNSA. The CDR3 loop spans 14 amino acids. Deletions cut 1 base from V and 0 bases from J, with 6 bases between. DNA for the CDR3: TGTGCCAGCAGCTTAGTCCAGATGAACACTGAAGCTTTCTTT. This translates into CASSLVQMNTEAFF.

This clone has a single count. The chain combines TRBV9 with TRBJ2-7, with 8 nucleotides matching TRBD2. With 4 bases clipped from V and 0 bases from J, the junction kept 9 bases outside the gene matches. Germline-derived CDR1 and CDR2 are SGDLS and YYNGEE. The CDR3 totals 16 residues. The CDR3 region is CASSPSSRGVSYEQYF. CDR3 DNA: TGTGCCAGCAGCCCATCCTCGCGGGGGGTCTCCTACGAGCAGTACTTC.

This chain links TRBV3-1 (or the pseudogene TRBV3-2) with TRBJ2-7, with a possible D match to TRBD1 (5 bases). Germline V CDR1 and CDR2: LGHDT, YNNKEL (reference sequence). This CDR3 contains 13 residues. The ends were cut back, 4 bases at V and 2 bases at J, with 9 bases in the middle. CDR3 nucleotide sequence: TGTGCCAGCAGCCGCGAAGGGGCCTACGAGCAGTACTTC. Protein product: CASSREGAYEQYF.

This sequence joins TRBV12-3 or TRBV12-4 and TRBJ2-7; a possible D gene is TRBD1 (5 bases). The CDR3 totals 13 residues. V was trimmed by 3 bases and J by 2 bases, leaving 8 bases between them. Written as DNA, the CDR3 is TGTGCCAGCAGTTTTGACAGCCCCTACGAGCAGTACTTC. This sequence encodes CASSFDSPYEQYF.

The chain combines TRBV5-1 with TRBJ2-7; possible D gene TRBD1, 6 bases. The CDR3 totals 13 residues. Germline V gene lookup returns CDR1 SGHRS and CDR2 YFSETQ. The V and J ends lost 0 bases and 3 bases respectively, with 7 bases between them. The CDR3 here is CASSLGTDYEQYF. Written as DNA, the CDR3 is TGCGCCAGCAGCTTGGGGACAGACTACGAGCAGTACTTC.

This rearrangement joins TRBV12-3 or TRBV12-4 to TRBJ2-5, with D possibly matching TRBD2 (6 bases). The CDR3 has 13 amino acids. V was clipped by 4 bases and J by 4 bases, with 10 bases between them. As DNA, the CDR3 is TGTGCCAGCAGTTGGAGGGTTGTAGAGACCCAGTACTTC. Translated, it gives CASSWRVVETQYF.

The rearrangement uses TRBV7-2 and TRBJ2-5, with TRBD2 matching 13 bases. From germline, CDR1 is SGHTA and CDR2 FQGNSA. The CDR3 totals 16 residues. V gave up 5 bases and J gave up 4 bases; unmatched junction bases: 7. This chain's CDR3 is CASSPLLAGGRETQYF. The CDR3 region has the DNA TGTGCCAGCAGCCCCCTACTAGCGGGGGGGCGAGAGACCCAGTACTTC.

Only a few counts were recorded for this clone. The rearrangement joins TRBV19 to TRBJ1-2; D is uncertain. The CDR3 is 14 amino acids. Trimming stripped 2 bases from V and 3 bases from J, with 10 bases between. CDR1 is LNHDA, CDR2 SQIVND, per germline (reference sequence). The CDR3 is CASSIPGGDYGYTF. DNA for the CDR3: TGTGCCAGTAGTATACCGGGCGGGGACTATGGCTACACCTTC. Combining the CDR3 with reference TRBV19 and TRBJ1-2 gives the whole variable domain DGGITQSPKYLFRKEGQNVTLSCEQNLNHDAMYWYRQDPGQGLRLIYYSQIVNDFQKGDIAEGYSVSREKKESFPLTVTSAQKNPTAFYLCASSIPGGDYGYTFGSGTRLTVV.

This clone was detected only once. V usage is TRBV30 and J usage is TRBJ1-5; D not certain. The CDR3 is 15 residues long. Germline lookup yields CDR1 GTSNPN and CDR2 SVGIG (reference sequence). The V gene lost 1 base and the J gene lost 0 bases, with 10 bases spanning the gap. The CDR3 is CAWSGEGYSNQPQHF. The DNA of the CDR3 is TGTGCCTGGAGTGGAGAGGGCTATAGCAATCAGCCCCAGCATTTT.

The J gene is TRBJ1-4, the V gene TRBV15; unclear D gene. Germline CDR1 and CDR2: LNHNV and YYDKDF (reference sequence). V was pared by 3 bases and J by 4 bases, with 9 bases between. This CDR3 comprises 14 residues. CDR3 nucleotides: TGTGCCACCAGCAGTCGGTCAATTAATGAAAAACTGTTTTTT. Protein: CATSSRSINEKLFF.

The rearrangement joins TRBV2 to TRBJ2-1; 11 bases match TRBD2. J lost 1 base, V lost 4 bases, and 3 bases had no gene match. The CDR3 is 16 residues long. Germline V gene data show CDR1 as SNHLY and CDR2 as FYNNEI. The CDR3 coding sequence is TGTGCCAGCAGTGCCCTAGCGGGGGGTTCCTACAATGAGCAGTTCTTC. Amino acids: CASSALAGGSYNEQFF.

The J gene is TRBJ1-2, the V gene TRBV28, with 7 bases that match TRBD1. The CDR3 is made up of 11 amino acids. V lost 8 bases, J lost 4 bases, and 1 base stayed unmatched. Germline V lookup: CDR1 MDHEN, CDR2 SYDVKM. The CDR3 loop is CASRDSYGYTF. DNA of the CDR3: TGTGCCAGCCGGGACAGCTATGGCTACACCTTC.

The chain has TRBV11-2 and TRBJ2-5; D is possibly TRBD2 (5 bases). Per germline, CDR1 SGHAT and CDR2 FQNNGV. V was trimmed by 1 base and J by 5 bases, leaving 17 bases between them. CDR3 size: 16 residues. The CDR3: CASSLGRWTGGETQYF. The CDR3 nucleotides are TGTGCCAGCAGCTTAGGTCGGTGGACTGGCGGGGAGACCCAGTACTTC.